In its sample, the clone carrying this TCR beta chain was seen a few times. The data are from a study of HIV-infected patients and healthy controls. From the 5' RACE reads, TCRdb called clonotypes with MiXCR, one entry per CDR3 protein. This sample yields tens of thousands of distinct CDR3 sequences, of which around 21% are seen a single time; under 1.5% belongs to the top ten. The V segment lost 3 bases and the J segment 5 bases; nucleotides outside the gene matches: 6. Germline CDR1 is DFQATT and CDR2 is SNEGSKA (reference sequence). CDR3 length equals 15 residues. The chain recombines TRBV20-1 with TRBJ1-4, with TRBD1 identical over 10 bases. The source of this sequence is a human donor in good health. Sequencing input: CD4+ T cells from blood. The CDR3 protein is CSASTGTGVNEKLFF. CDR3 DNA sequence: TGCAGTGCTAGCACCGGGACAGGGGTGAATGAAAAACTGTTTTTT.